Following are 27 T cell receptor beta chains from one sample sequenced in a study of blood T cell repertoires in COVID-19. Measured with immunoSEQ multiplex PCR; TCRdb has only the in-frame clones, and not every one. The table shows about 260,000 clones, with about 87% occurring only once. The sample was peripheral blood. These receptors originate from a human donor in a cohort sampled during active COVID-19.

The chain recombines TRBV19 with TRBJ2-1, with D unresolved. This CDR3 region has 18 residues. V was cut by 3 bases and J by 7 bases, with 25 bases left in between. Germline V gives CDR1 LNHDA, CDR2 SQIVND (reference sequence). In DNA, the CDR3 is TGTGCCAGTAGTATTAGATCTCTCCGGTACCGCGTCGAAAATGAGCAGTTCTTC. Its protein product is CASSIRSLRYRVENEQFF.

J is TRBJ2-1 and V is TRBV29-1; 14 positions match TRBD2. This CDR3 region has 16 residues. Looked up from germline, CDR1 is SQVTM and CDR2 is ANQGSEA. The V gene end was trimmed by 3 bases and the J gene end by 0 bases; junction bases not matched to a gene: 1. DNA of the CDR3: TGCAGCGTTGAGGGGACTAGCGGGAGCTCCTACAATGAGCAGTTCTTC. Protein sequence: CSVEGTSGSSYNEQFF.

The chain combines TRBV6-2 or TRBV6-3 with TRBJ2-2, with 10 bases identical to TRBD2. Germline V lookup: CDR1 MNHEY, CDR2 SVGEGT. This CDR3 contains 15 residues. V shed 5 bases, J shed 6 bases, and the junction held 6 bases outside the gene matches. CDR3 loop: CASSTLAGDPGELFF. The CDR3 nucleotides read TGTGCCAGCAGTACGCTAGCGGGAGACCCCGGGGAGCTGTTTTTT.

The chain carries TRBV25-1 and TRBJ2-7; the D gene is possibly TRBD2 (6 bases). CDR1 and CDR2 from the germline V gene are MGHDK and SYGVNS. V was cut by 3 bases and J by 3 bases, with 12 bases left in between. This CDR3 has 14 amino acids. In DNA, the CDR3 is TGTGCCAGCAGTGATTGGGACTTCAACTACGAGCAGTACTTC. Translating gives CASSDWDFNYEQYF.

The chain carries TRBV15 and TRBJ1-5; 7 bases are a match to TRBD1. Germline loops: CDR1 LNHNV, CDR2 YYDKDF (reference sequence). The CDR3 has 14 amino acids. The J segment lost 4 bases and the V segment lost 2 bases, leaving 2 bases of the junction unmatched. The DNA of the CDR3 is TGTGCCACCAGCAGATCAGGGGGGAATCAGCCCCAGCATTTT. As protein: CATSRSGGNQPQHF.

This rearrangement joins TRBV5-1 to TRBJ1-1, with D possibly matching TRBD1 (5 bases). Germline-derived CDR1 and CDR2 are SGHRS and YFSETQ. The CDR3 sequence is 16 residues long. V dropped 0 bases and J dropped 4 bases, with 16 bases sitting between them. CDR3: CASSLGMGGLVTEAFF. CDR3 DNA sequence: TGCGCCAGCAGCTTGGGGATGGGGGGTTTGGTCACTGAAGCTTTCTTT. Combining the CDR3 with reference TRBV5-1 and TRBJ1-1 gives the whole variable domain KAGVTQTPRYLIKTRGQQVTLSCSPISGHRSVSWYQQTPGQGLQFLFEYFSETQRNKGNFPGRFSGRQFSNSRSEMNVSTLELGDSALYLCASSLGMGGLVTEAFFGQGTRLTVV.

This chain joins TRBV6-2 or TRBV6-3 and TRBJ2-1; D perhaps matches TRBD1 (6 bases). The CDR3 spans 13 residues. Germline assignment: CDR1 MNHEY and CDR2 SVGEGT. V was cut by 6 bases and J by 5 bases, with 11 bases left in between. The CDR3 is CASSDRRNNEQFF. The CDR3 bases are TGTGCCAGCAGCGACAGGCGCAACAATGAGCAGTTCTTC.

The chain combines TRBV21-1 with TRBJ1-1; no check of the table's D call, TRBD1, against the DNA was made. TRBV21-1 is reported as a pseudogene. CDR3 length: 14 amino acids. CDR3 in amino acids: CASSFHRGGTEAFF. CDR3 coding DNA: TGTGCCAGCAGCTTTCACAGGGGCGGCACTGAAGCTTTCTTT.

The chain employs TRBV19 and TRBJ1-2; TRBD1 matches at 7 bases. The ends lost 8 bases at V and 8 bases at J; junction bases unmatched: 17. Germline V lookup: CDR1 LNHDA, CDR2 SQIVND (reference sequence). The CDR3 covers 15 residues. CDR3 coding DNA: TGTGCCAGTGCGTTACAAGGGGGCATTCTGGGCGGCTACACCTTC. It is translated as CASALQGGILGGYTF.

This clone has a handful of counts. CDR3 loop: CASSVGSGANYGYTF. The CDR3, as DNA: TGTGCCAGCAGCGTAGGTAGCGGAGCTAACTATGGCTACACCTTC. The chain combines TRBV9 with TRBJ1-2; D gene uncertain. The ends were cut back, 0 bases at V and 0 bases at J, with 9 bases in the middle. Germline CDR1 SGDLS, CDR2 YYNGEE. This CDR3 spans 15 amino acids.

The chain recombines TRBV11-3 with TRBJ2-1; TRBD2 matches 9 bases. The trim removed 4 bases at V and 5 bases at J, leaving 12 bases unmatched. The CDR3 runs 17 residues. Germline V gives CDR1 SGHNT, CDR2 YENEEA. CDR3 in amino acids: CASSYSLAASGDNEQFF. CDR3 bases: TGTGCCAGCAGCTATTCCCTGGCGGCTAGCGGGGACAATGAGCAGTTCTTC. Full variable domain (missing parts from reference TRBV11-3 and TRBJ2-1): EAGVVQSPRYKIIEKKQPVAFWCNPISGHNTLYWYLQNLGQGPELLIRYENEEAVDDSQLPKDRFSAERLKGVDSTLKIQPAELGDSAVYLCASSYSLAASGDNEQFFGPGTRLTVL.

V gene TRBV12-3 or TRBV12-4 combines with J gene TRBJ2-7; weak D call: TRBD1 (6 bases). Between the trimmed V and J ends, which lost 6 bases and 9 bases, there was a span of 15 bases. The CDR3 totals 12 residues. The CDR3, as DNA: TGTGCCAGCAGCCGACAACGCAGGGGGCAGTACTTC. As protein: CASSRQRRGQYF.

The chain links TRBV6-5 to TRBJ1-1; D gene ambiguous. The length of the CDR3 is 14 residues. Germline V CDR1 and CDR2: MNHEY, SVGAGI. V lost 0 bases and J 6 bases, leaving 11 bases between the germline ends. The CDR3 coding sequence is TGTGCCAGCAGTTACTCGAAGCTTCTCCCTGAAGCTTTCTTT. Its translation is CASSYSKLLPEAFF.

This chain links TRBV11-2 with TRBJ2-5; a possible D gene is TRBD2 (6 bases). CDR1 and CDR2 (germline): SGHAT, FQNNGV. Trimming removed 5 bases at V and 7 bases at J, with 17 bases between. This CDR3 is built from 14 residues. CDR3 region: CASSPERVGMTQYF. In DNA form, the CDR3 reads TGTGCCAGCAGCCCGGAGCGGGTCGGGATGACCCAGTACTTC.

This sequence joins TRBV6-1 and TRBJ2-1, with D unresolved. The V end lost 1 base, the J end lost 7 bases, and 5 bases lay between the germline ends. Germline V gene lookup returns CDR1 MNHNS and CDR2 SASEGT. The CDR3 totals 12 residues. The CDR3 region has the DNA TGTGCCAGCAGTGAAGTCGTGAATGAGCAGTTCTTC. Its translation: CASSEVVNEQFF.

This sequence joins TRBV4-1 and TRBJ1-2; weak D call: TRBD1 (5 bases). Trimming cost V 6 bases and J 2 bases, with 16 bases left between them. The germline gives CDR1 MGHRA, CDR2 YSYEKL. This CDR3 spans 15 amino acids. The CDR3 DNA follows: TGCGCCAGCAGTACCGACTCTGACAGAAACTATGGCTACACCTTC. Its translation: CASSTDSDRNYGYTF.

The chain recombines TRBV18 with TRBJ1-4; no firm D call. Germline-derived CDR1 and CDR2 are KGHSH and LQKENI. The ends were cut back, 2 bases at V and 3 bases at J, with 19 bases in the middle. The CDR3 has 18 residues. CDR3 sequence: CASSPSPPGLGSNEKLFF. Here the CDR3 DNA reads TGTGCCAGCTCACCAAGCCCCCCGGGGTTGGGGTCTAATGAAAAACTGTTTTTT.

A remark on this clone: The sample has other DNA sequences that encode this CDR3 too. The V call is TRBV6-5, the J call TRBJ1-2, with 10 bases matching TRBD1. The junction had 6 bases not matched to a gene; V was cut back by 6 bases and J by 8 bases. The CDR3 extends over 13 amino acids. CDR1 MNHEY and CDR2 SVGAGI come from the germline V gene. CDR3 sequence: CASRDDRGRGYTF. The CDR3 region has the DNA TGTGCCAGCAGGGACGACAGGGGGCGAGGCTACACCTTC.

This chain joins TRBV4-1 and TRBJ2-1; 8 bases are a match to TRBD2. The CDR3 has 17 residues. Germline assignment: CDR1 MGHRA and CDR2 YSYEKL. Trimming at V came to 0 bases and at J to 7 bases, leaving 11 bases not matched to a gene. The CDR3 DNA reads as TGCGCCAGCAGCCAAGATCGCGCCCCGGGAGGGGGGAATGAGCAGTTCTTC. Its translation: CASSQDRAPGGGNEQFF.

J is TRBJ1-5 and V is TRBV6-6; D unclear. Germline values: CDR1 MNHNY, CDR2 SVGAGI (reference sequence). V lost 6 bases to trimming and J lost 7 bases, with 16 bases between them. The CDR3 has 14 amino acids. CDR3 amino acids: CASRPPGQIQPQHF. CDR3 in DNA: TGTGCCAGCAGACCACCTGGGCAGATCCAGCCCCAGCATTTT.

The chain couples TRBV19 to TRBJ1-1, with D uncertain. V shed 6 bases and J shed 2 bases, with 16 bases lying between them. This CDR3 region has 15 residues. Germline V gene lookup returns CDR1 LNHDA and CDR2 SQIVND (reference sequence). The DNA for the CDR3 is TGTGCCAGTAGACTAGATCGGAACACAAACACTGAAGCTTTCTTT. Its protein product is CASRLDRNTNTEAFF.

J is TRBJ1-5 and V is TRBV19; 8 bases are shared with TRBD1. The V segment lost 3 bases and the J segment 6 bases; nucleotides outside the gene matches: 10. CDR3 length: 16 amino acids. Germline-derived CDR1 and CDR2 are LNHDA and SQIVND (reference sequence). Here the CDR3 DNA reads TGTGCCAGTAGTATCTCAGACAGGGGAGGTGGTCAGCCCCAGCATTTT. Translating gives CASSISDRGGGQPQHF.

The chain employs TRBV12-3 or TRBV12-4 and TRBJ2-3; no firm D call. The V end was cut by 3 bases, the J end by 6 bases, with 4 bases between. The CDR3 contains 11 residues. The CDR3 sequence: CASSFLDTQYF. CDR3 sequence (DNA): TGTGCCAGCAGTTTCCTTGATACGCAGTATTTT.

V gene TRBV29-1 combines with J gene TRBJ2-7; no clear D. The ends were cut back, 1 base at V and 3 bases at J, with 7 bases in the middle. Germline CDR1 SQVTM, CDR2 ANQGSEA. The CDR3 has 12 amino acids. Here the CDR3 DNA reads TGCAGCGTTGAAGGTCCATTCTACGAGCAGTACTTC. Protein: CSVEGPFYEQYF.

This rearrangement joins TRBV5-1 to TRBJ2-3, with 9 bases aligning to TRBD1. The CDR3 runs to 16 residues. Germline CDR1 is SGHRS and CDR2 is YFSETQ. Trimming cost V 2 bases and J 0 bases; bases outside gene matches: 4. The CDR3 reads CASSFQGQGSTDTQYF. CDR3 nucleotides: TGCGCCAGCAGCTTTCAGGGACAGGGTAGCACAGATACGCAGTATTTT.

This clone was counted once. This chain connects TRBV5-4 to TRBJ2-3; D is perhaps TRBD1 (6 bases). Looked up from germline, CDR1 is SGHNT and CDR2 is YYREEE (reference sequence). Trimming removed 4 bases at V and 0 bases at J, with 15 bases between. This CDR3 is 16 amino acids long. The CDR3 loop is CASSVGHSASTDTQYF. CDR3 DNA sequence: TGTGCCAGCAGCGTGGGACACTCGGCTAGCACAGATACGCAGTATTTT. Filled out from reference TRBV5-4 and TRBJ2-3, the complete variable domain reads ETGVTQSPTHLIKTRGQQVTLRCSSQSGHNTVSWYQQALGQGPQFIFQYYREEENGRGNFPPRFSGLQFPNYSSELNVNALELDDSALYLCASSVGHSASTDTQYFGPGTRLTVL.

The chain recombines TRBV5-5 with TRBJ1-4; 9 positions match TRBD1. The CDR3 has 15 residues. V lost 3 bases and J lost 7; bases outside the gene matches: 7. Germline V gene sequence: CDR1 SGHKS, CDR2 YYEKEE (reference sequence). The CDR3 DNA reads as TGTGCCAGCAGCTCGCCGGGACAGGGTGGTGAAAAACTGTTTTTT. Translating it yields CASSSPGQGGEKLFF.